Described below is a single TCR beta chain sequence and its context. Antigen: not known. The CDR3 is 14 residues long. Trimming stripped 4 bases from V and 9 bases from J, with 15 bases between. Germline CDR1 reads SNHLY; CDR2 reads FYNNEI. The donors (healthy individuals) were bone marrow donors. The study ran its PCR with 60 Vbeta and 13 Jbeta primers. Sequenced by immunoSEQ multiplex PCR; TCRdb stores in-frame clones only, minus some. The table includes 95,000 to 150,000 clones, about 16% detected once. The sample is drawn from a study of cytomegalovirus exposure and HLA in healthy donors. The overall study: Most genotyped donors, 81% of about 400, had Caucasian-associated genetic ancestry.

General study results and limits: The authors confirmed in vitro that a few CMV-associated chains were specific for CMV antigens. Common viral pathogens seemed, in a later analysis, to connect with several of the most significant clusters.

V and J are TRBV2 and TRBJ1-4; D perhaps matches TRBD1 (5 bases). The sequence was collected from a woman aged 18-29 years in good health and CMV-seronegative. Sequenced sample: PBMCs. CDR3 in amino acids: CASSGRTPIQKLFF. The CDR3, as DNA: TGTGCCAGCAGTGGACGGACACCAATACAAAAACTGTTTTTT.